This T cell receptor beta chain was recorded in a study of cytomegalovirus exposure and HLA in healthy donors. Each donor was healthy, and each was a bone marrow donor. Notes on the study in general: Available immune exposure information covered CMV serostatus only.

The CDR3 is 14 amino acids. Germline-derived CDR1 and CDR2 are MNHEY and SVGAGI. Deletions cut 4 bases from V and 5 bases from J, with 14 bases between. Both 60 Vbeta primers and 13 Jbeta primers went into the PCR. TCRdb's copy holds only in-frame clones and misses some; the assay was immunoSEQ multiplex PCR. Of roughly 200,000 clones listed, 75% to 90% are singletons. Remarks on this clone: Its antigen remains unknown.

This receptor was identified in a woman aged 40-49 years in good health and CMV-seronegative. V and J are TRBV6-5 and TRBJ1-2; a possible D gene is TRBD1 (6 bases). Sequenced: PBMCs. DNA for the CDR3: TGTGCCAGCAGTTCCGCACAGGGTGTTTATGGCTACACCTTC. Amino acids: CASSSAQGVYGYTF.